This T cell receptor (beta chain) was recovered during a study of blood T cell repertoires in COVID-19. Trimming stripped 5 bases from V and 2 bases from J, with 15 bases between. Germline-derived CDR1 and CDR2 are MNHEY and SVGAGI. CDR3 length equals 15 residues. The protocol was immunoSEQ multiplex PCR, while the TCRdb copy is restricted to in-frame clones and leaves out a portion. In the table there are 95,000 to 150,000 clones, roughly four fifths of which are singletons. The clonotype was recovered from a man in his sixties with acute or convalescent COVID-19. Sequencing used peripheral blood. The chain joins TRBV6-5 to TRBJ1-2; possibly TRBD1 for D (5 bases). The CDR3 loop is CASSPTDSVNYGYTF. The CDR3 DNA is TGTGCCAGCAGTCCCACTGACAGCGTAAACTATGGCTACACCTTC.